This T cell receptor (beta chain) was recovered during a study of T cells in tumors after PD-1 blockade (dated by TCRdb to about 2019). Study-level background: Exclusion criteria were prior checkpoint blockade, use of systemic immunosuppressants, or recent radiotherapy or other anti-cancer therapy within 4 weeks. Treatment consisted of either cemiplimab 350 mg every 2 weeks or pembrolizumab 200 mg every 3 weeks. A subset of patients also received ongoing daily vismodegib 150 mg during anti-PD-1 treatment. On average, peripheral blood samples had 95,000 to 140,000 TCR templates (range 24,679-257,772) and some 35,000 unique clonotypes. Paired single-cell RNA and TCR sequencing was performed on site-matched tumors from BCC or SCC patients before and after anti-PD-1 therapy. To compare blood and tumor clonotypes, bulk TCR sequencing was performed on nine to eleven peripheral blood samples from roughly 5 patients. Clinical response was assessed using RECIST version 1.1. The study at large found these results: Where the novel T cell clones came from was not identified, and possible sources could include lymphoid organs or rare unexpanded clones inside the tumor or in the tumor periphery. Around 42% of TCR clonotypes from the tumor were detected in blood, and certain novel exhausted tumor clones were present in blood collected before treatment, which suggests recruitment from the periphery.

Note on this clone: Its specific antigen is unknown. No much larger clone is present one base from it, and per-base qualities are unavailable.

Deep TCRbeta sequencing was performed with the immunoSEQ platform. In the authors' own workflow: For further analysis, only productive rearrangements were exported from the immunoSEQ Analyzer. T cell phenotypes were assigned to bulk TCRbeta clonotypes by matching the clonotypes to single-cell RNA+TCR-seq clones with the same TCRbeta sequence. Using bulk TCR sequencing data, clone enrichment in tumor was calculated by dividing a clone's tumor frequency by the same clone's PBMC frequency. GLIPH was used to sort TCRs into specificity groups, which are clusters of distinct TCRs that likely recognize common antigens through shared CDR3 motifs. TCRdb's version of the immuneACCESS table is confined to in-frame rearrangements and falls short of the full clone set. An unresolved V gene accounts for under half of the shortfall where checked; the remainder is of unknown origin. V, J and clone size were drawn from that table, and D and trimming were deduced from the DNA. This sample has roughly 50,000 clones in its table, and approximately 84% of those were observed once. Together, the top ten hold about 3.8% of the sample.

The meaning of the sample's time point label: before anti-PD-1 therapy. For bulk TCRbeta sequencing, genomic DNA was extracted from tumor biopsies or peripheral blood, and input amounts ranged from roughly 600 ng to 6,500 ng. All patients had histologically proven advanced or metastatic basal or squamous cell carcinoma and were poor candidates for surgical resection. The basal cell carcinoma cohort comprised 10 or so patients, of whom roughly 8 had bulk tumor TCR sequencing. V sheds 2 bases and J sheds 0 bases, leaving 14 bases between their ends. In the germline V gene (reference sequence), CDR1 corresponds to GTSNPN and CDR2 to SVGIG. The CDR3 contains 16 residues, cysteine and phenylalanine counted. Here the CDR3 DNA is all that survives: 48 bases in frame from base 1.

The chain is assembled from TRBV30 and TRBJ2-1; the D gene identity is not certain. The sequences come from PBMCs, collected before anti-PD-1 treatment. This clonotype was sampled from a human donor with basal cell carcinoma. The CDR3 is CAWSSRLAYSYNEQFF. The DNA is as follows: TGTGCCTGGAGTTCCCGACTCGCTTACTCCTACAATGAGCAGTTCTTC.